The entry that follows covers one TCR beta chain sequence. Antigen specificity is unknown. The PCR used 60 Vbeta and 13 Jbeta primers. The assay was immunoSEQ multiplex PCR, and TCRdb's table has in-frame clones only and misses some. The sample includes approximately 100,000 clones, around two thirds of them seen just once. Germline V gives CDR1 LNHDA, CDR2 SQIVND (reference sequence). The CDR3 loop spans 14 amino acids. J was trimmed by 7 bases and V by 6 bases; bases with no gene match: 4. The entry originates in a study of cytomegalovirus exposure and HLA in healthy donors. Study details: Within an early data release were about 80 million unique TCRs drawn from HLA-typed donors. Study-level findings and limits: The study carried out a later analysis of TCR beta sequences. It associated approximately 16,000 of them with specific HLA alleles at a false discovery rate of 0.05.

Material for sequencing was PBMCs. The rearrangement joins TRBV19 to TRBJ2-1; 12 bases align to TRBD2. The TCR originated in a man aged 25-40 years in good health and CMV-seropositive. The CDR3 spells CASRLAGGGNEQFF. CDR3 coding DNA: TGTGCCAGTAGACTAGCGGGGGGCGGGAATGAGCAGTTCTTC.